This TCR beta chain was sequenced for a study of regulatory T cells in long-lasting Graves disease. Study-wide context: Graves' patients (newly diagnosed) had been on antithyroid drugs under 3 months.

Germline lookup yields CDR1 MDHEN and CDR2 SYDVKM. The trim removed 6 bases at V and 4 bases at J, leaving 10 bases unmatched. The CDR3 consists of 16 residues. The time point was: newly diagnosed GD, antithyroid drugs for less than 3 months. TCR sequences were obtained from RNA taken from PBMCs. Arm-PCR with iRepertoire HTBI primers amplified the CDR3 regions for these TCR beta libraries. TCRdb processed the multiplex PCR reads anew with MiXCR; each CDR3 protein has one entry. Counted here are some 330,000 distinct CDR3 sequences, 10% to 15% occurring once; the ten biggest clones make up approximately 17%. The data also belong to a second study, concerning T cells in Graves' hyperthyroidism and ophthalmopathy. This second study says: Exclusion followed for patients with uncontrolled infection, other autoimmune disease, pregnancy or lactation. An initial round of RT-PCR targeting the TCR CDR3 relied on the HTBI primer set.

The source of this sequence is a woman between 18 and 30 years old with Graves disease. The chain employs TRBV28 and TRBJ2-2, with 8 bases matching TRBD2. Sequenced here: peripheral blood mononuclear cells (PBMCs), sampled at new diagnosis, from a patient treated with antithyroid drugs. The CDR3 loop reads CASRPGAGGLTGELFF. The CDR3 DNA reads as TGTGCCAGCAGACCAGGGGCGGGAGGTCTCACCGGGGAGCTGTTTTTT.